This entry describes one T cell receptor beta chain. This entry belongs to a study of blood T cell repertoires in COVID-19. Study-level background: From T cells, B-cell-depleted T cells, or PBMCs came the material, which was cDNA or gDNA.

Original methodology: The authors estimated nucleated cell counts from reference gene primer amplification. The repertoire was sequenced with immunoSEQ multiplex PCR; TCRdb's copy has only in-frame clones and lacks some. V, J and clone size reflect that table, while D and trimming were determined from the DNA. The sample lists some 150,000 clones, 85% to 90% occurring once. Germline V gene sequence: CDR1 SGHTA, CDR2 FQGTGA. The CDR3 length is 12 residues. Trimming shortened V by 6 bases and J by 2 bases, and 4 bases separated the two germline ends. The sample comprised peripheral blood. The chain uses TRBV7-3 and TRBJ2-2; D gene unclear. The receptor's source is a man aged 45-65 years with active or convalescent COVID-19. CDR3 nucleotide sequence: TGTGCCAGCAGTCTTAACACCGGGGAGCTGTTTTTT. This sequence encodes CASSLNTGELFF. The variable domain in full, with the rest retrieved from reference TRBV7-3 and TRBJ2-2, is GAGVSQTPSNKVTEKGKYVELRCDPISGHTALYWYRQSLGQGPEFLIYFQGTGAADDSGLPNDRFFAVRPEGSVSTLKIQRTERGDSAVYLCASSLNTGELFFGEGSRLTVL.